This T cell receptor (beta chain) was obtained from a study of radiotherapy plus CTLA-4 blockade in lung cancer. Across the study: Of all patients, over 15% responded objectively and about 30% showed disease control.

The repertoire was sequenced with immunoSEQ multiplex PCR; TCRdb's copy has only in-frame clones and lacks some. The sample contains 56,000 or so clones, 65% to 80% of which appear only once. CTLA-4 blockade with ipilimumab, together with focal radiation, was given to patients with chemo-refractory metastatic non-small-cell lung cancer. The CDR3 is 15 residues long. Germline V gene data show CDR1 as SGHKS and CDR2 as YYEKEE (reference sequence). After removal of 1 base from V and 1 base from J, the junction contained 5 bases not matched to a gene. Specimen: peripheral blood, collected from a patient treated with radiotherapy plus ipilimumab. The chain couples TRBV5-5 to TRBJ2-7; TRBD1 aligns across 7 bases. The TCR sequence derives from a human donor with non-small cell lung cancer who had a partial response to radiotherapy plus ipilimumab. The CDR3 DNA is TGTGCCAGCAGCTTGACAGGGGCCCCGTCCTACGAGCAGTACTTC. It yields the protein CASSLTGAPSYEQYF. The whole variable domain, filled in from reference TRBV5-5 and TRBJ2-7, reads DAGVTQSPTHLIKTRGQQVTLRCSPISGHKSVSWYQQVLGQGPQFIFQYYEKEERGRGNFPDRFSARQFPNYSSELNVNALLLGDSALYLCASSLTGAPSYEQYFGPGTRLTVT.